This TCR beta chain was captured in a study of cytomegalovirus exposure and HLA in healthy donors. Study observations and caveats: The authors later found most CMV-associated TCR beta chains appeared HLA-restricted.

With 60 Vbeta and 13 Jbeta primers, the PCR was carried out. Profiling relied on immunoSEQ multiplex PCR, and the TCRdb table lists in-frame clones only, not all of them. The sample holds some 200,000 clones, 82% seen once. V trimming: 6 bases; J trimming: 5 bases; junction bases outside the gene matches: 6. This CDR3 comprises 13 residues. Looked up from germline, CDR1 is SNHLY and CDR2 is FYNNEI. Of note for this clone: What it recognizes is unknown.

This clonotype was sampled from a woman between 40 and 55 years old in good health and CMV-seronegative. The chain uses TRBV2 and TRBJ1-2, with TRBD1 matching over 7 bases. The sequencing sample was made of PBMCs. The CDR3 coding sequence is TGTGCCAGCAGAACCGGGACAGCTTATGGCTACACCTTC. Its translation: CASRTGTAYGYTF.